The next 4 T cell receptor beta chains were all read from a single sample in a study of beta chain features in type 1 diabetes. Sequencing targeted expressed TCRB transcripts, as all isolated RNA had been reverse transcribed. Sequenced by immunoSEQ multiplex PCR; TCRdb stores in-frame clones only, minus some. The repertoire holds 350,000 to 450,000 clones, with over 11% as singletons. Specimen: naive CD4+ T cells from blood. Receptor source: a man aged 25 to 40 in good health.

This clone was detected a few times. V is TRBV2 and J is TRBJ2-4; unclear D gene. V dropped 6 bases and J dropped 0 bases, with 15 bases sitting between them. The germline gives CDR1 SNHLY, CDR2 FYNNEI. This CDR3 is built from 16 residues. The CDR3 bases are TGTGCCAGCAGCCCGATCGCAATGGAAGCCAAAAACATTCAGTACTTC. It encodes CASSPIAMEAKNIQYF.

The rearrangement joins TRBV6-6 to TRBJ1-6; D ambiguous. V was shortened by 2 bases and J by 0 bases, with 2 bases between the two germline ends. This CDR3 has 14 amino acids. From germline, CDR1 is MNHNY and CDR2 SVGAGI (reference sequence). CDR3: CASSYASYNSPLHF. The CDR3 nucleotides are TGTGCCAGCAGTTACGCCTCCTATAATTCACCCCTCCACTTT.

This clone was observed a handful of times. CDR3 nucleotides: TGCAGCGTCATCGGGACAGGGGCTTATGCAGATACGCAGTATTTT. This translates into CSVIGTGAYADTQYF. The V gene is TRBV29-1, the J gene TRBJ2-3; 10 bases map to TRBD1. There are 15 residues in the CDR3. Germline V CDR1 and CDR2: SQVTM, ANQGSEA. V lost 6 bases, J lost 4 bases, and 10 bases stayed unmatched.

This clone occurred a few times. The chain is built from TRBV9 and TRBJ2-3, with TRBD2 matching 7 bases. Germline lookup yields CDR1 SGDLS and CDR2 YYNGEE. This CDR3 is built from 18 residues. Trimming cost V 3 bases and J 1 base; bases outside gene matches: 14. The chain's CDR3 is CASSAGLVPPLRTDTQYF. Here the CDR3 DNA reads TGTGCCAGCAGCGCCGGACTAGTCCCTCCCCTACGCACAGATACGCAGTATTTT.